Each of the 26 T cell receptor beta chains below was sequenced from the same sample in a study of T cell changes during pregnancy in multiple sclerosis. Clones were read by immunoSEQ multiplex PCR, and TCRdb kept only the in-frame ones, dropping some. The repertoire includes about 92,000 clones, roughly nine tenths of them detected once, and 1.5% sits in the top ten. The sample in question was peripheral blood, obtained in the first trimester of pregnancy. The receptor source for this set is a female donor with multiple sclerosis, enrolled in a pregnancy study.

The chain combines TRBV7-3 with TRBJ2-7; 8 bases agree with TRBD1. The J segment lost 5 bases and the V segment lost 5 bases, leaving 14 bases of the junction unmatched. CDR3 length: 16 residues. Looked up from germline, CDR1 is SGHTA and CDR2 is FQGTGA. The CDR3 reads CASSRSGQGNIDEQYF. Written as DNA, the CDR3 is TGTGCCAGCAGCAGATCAGGACAGGGAAACATCGACGAGCAGTACTTC.

This chain uses TRBV28 with TRBJ1-2; 7 nucleotides match TRBD1. V gave up 5 bases and J gave up 4 bases; unmatched junction bases: 10. The length of the CDR3 is 15 residues. The germline V gene encodes CDR1 MDHEN and CDR2 SYDVKM. CDR3 sequence (DNA): TGTGCCAGCAGTCCCTATGGACAGGTGCCCTATGGCTACACCTTC. The encoded protein is CASSPYGQVPYGYTF.

The chain links TRBV4-2 to TRBJ2-1; 9 positions agree with TRBD2. The germline gives CDR1 LGHNA, CDR2 YNFKEQ. V trimming: 4 bases; J trimming: 8 bases; junction bases outside the gene matches: 9. The CDR3 consists of 15 residues. As DNA, the CDR3 is TGTGCCAGCAGCCCATCTAGCGGGATTCCGGATGAGCAGTTCTTC. This sequence encodes CASSPSSGIPDEQFF.

CDR3: CASSYSMAGGLYEQYF. The CDR3 DNA sequence: TGTGCCAGCAGTTACTCGATGGCAGGGGGGCTCTACGAGCAGTACTTC. The J gene is TRBJ2-7, the V gene TRBV6-5; D perhaps matches TRBD1 (7 bases). The ends were cut back, 0 bases at V and 3 bases at J, with 15 bases in the middle. CDR3 length equals 16 residues. Germline V gene lookup returns CDR1 MNHEY and CDR2 SVGAGI.

V is TRBV18 and J is TRBJ2-7, with D possibly TRBD1 on 5 matching bases. CDR1 is KGHSH, CDR2 LQKENI, per germline. Trimming cost V 6 bases and J 0 bases, with 15 bases left between them. The CDR3 has 15 residues. The CDR3 loop is CASSRPLQASYEQYF. CDR3 in DNA: TGTGCCAGCTCCCGGCCCTTACAGGCCTCCTACGAGCAGTACTTC.

V gene TRBV9 combines with J gene TRBJ2-2; D is perhaps TRBD2 (6 bases). Trimming removed 6 bases from V and 4 bases from J, with 10 bases in between. Looked up from germline, CDR1 is SGDLS and CDR2 is YYNGEE. The CDR3 is 13 amino acids. The CDR3 reads CASMERVTGELFF. The CDR3 bases are TGTGCCAGCATGGAGCGGGTCACCGGGGAGCTGTTTTTT.

This clone was seen once. This chain links TRBV7-9 with TRBJ2-1; 11 bases are shared with TRBD1. The CDR3 is 15 residues long. Germline CDR1 reads SEHNR; CDR2 reads FQNEAQ (reference sequence). Trimming cost V 4 bases and J 7 bases; bases outside gene matches: 6. The CDR3 region has the DNA TGTGCCAGCAGCTCCGGGACAGGGGGAACTAATGAGCAGTTCTTC. It specifies CASSSGTGGTNEQFF.

This chain uses TRBV5-5 with TRBJ1-1, with D tentatively TRBD1 (5 bases). The V end lost 6 bases, the J end lost 1 base, and 16 bases lay between the germline ends. This CDR3 comprises 15 residues. CDR1 and CDR2 from the germline V gene are SGHKS and YYEKEE (reference sequence). CDR3 DNA: TGTGCCAGCAATACTTTCGGAGGGGAGAACACTGAAGCTTTCTTT. Its translation is CASNTFGGENTEAFF.

The chain has TRBV9 and TRBJ2-7; 7 bases are shared with TRBD1. Germline assignment: CDR1 SGDLS and CDR2 YYNGEE. The CDR3 is 14 amino acids. Germline trimming cut 3 bases from V and 6 bases from J; bases unmatched to any gene: 9. DNA for the CDR3: TGTGCCAGCAGCGCGACAGGGTTGGCAAGCGAGCAGTACTTC. Translation gives CASSATGLASEQYF. The full variable domain, completed using reference TRBV9 and TRBJ2-7, is DSGVTQTPKHLITATGQRVTLRCSPRSGDLSVYWYQQSLDQGLQFLIQYYNGEERAKGNILERFSAQQFPDLHSELNLSSLELGDSALYFCASSATGLASEQYFGPGTRLTVT.

The chain is built from TRBV6-1 and TRBJ2-7, with 8 bases identical to TRBD1. V was pared by 5 bases and J by 3 bases, with 9 bases of the junction left unmatched. The CDR3 runs to 15 residues. Per germline, CDR1 MNHNS and CDR2 SASEGT. The CDR3 spells CASSSDRGTVYEQYF. The CDR3 bases are TGTGCCAGCAGTTCCGACAGGGGCACCGTCTACGAGCAGTACTTC.

The V and J genes are TRBV6-1 and TRBJ2-1; a possible D gene is TRBD2 (6 bases). This CDR3 has 12 amino acids. Germline V gene sequence: CDR1 MNHNS, CDR2 SASEGT. Trimming pared 7 bases from V and 7 bases from J, leaving 11 bases between. The CDR3 region has the DNA TGTGCCAGCAATCGCGGGATGAATGAGCAGTTCTTC. Amino acid sequence: CASNRGMNEQFF.

This chain joins TRBV9 and TRBJ2-5; TRBD2 aligns across 8 bases. CDR1 SGDLS and CDR2 YYNGEE come from the germline V gene. CDR3 size: 15 residues. The ends lost 3 bases at V and 2 bases at J; junction bases unmatched: 6. The CDR3 here is CASSARASGQETQYF. CDR3 DNA sequence: TGTGCCAGCAGCGCGAGGGCTAGCGGGCAAGAGACCCAGTACTTC.

The gene calls are TRBV11-3 and TRBJ2-1, with 11 bases that match TRBD2. The V gene end was trimmed by 4 bases and the J gene end by 3 bases; junction bases not matched to a gene: 11. Germline values: CDR1 SGHNT, CDR2 YENEEA. This CDR3 spans 18 amino acids. The CDR3 loop reads CASSSSGLAASNYNEQFF. For the CDR3, the DNA is TGTGCCAGCAGCTCCTCGGGACTAGCGGCAAGTAACTACAATGAGCAGTTCTTC. The full variable domain, rest sourced from reference TRBV11-3 and TRBJ2-1, is EAGVVQSPRYKIIEKKQPVAFWCNPISGHNTLYWYLQNLGQGPELLIRYENEEAVDDSQLPKDRFSAERLKGVDSTLKIQPAELGDSAVYLCASSSSGLAASNYNEQFFGPGTRLTVL.

The count of this clone is one. This chain's CDR3 is CASSARLAYTDTQYF. Here the CDR3 DNA reads TGTGCCAGCAGCGCCAGGCTAGCCTACACAGATACGCAGTATTTT. The V gene is TRBV25-1, the J gene TRBJ2-3; D may be TRBD2 (5 bases). This CDR3 has 15 amino acids. Germline V gene data show CDR1 as MGHDK and CDR2 as SYGVNS. Between the trimmed V and J ends, which lost 6 bases and 2 bases, there was a span of 15 bases.

The CDR3: CASSLEGRGTDTQYF. The CDR3 DNA is TGTGCCAGCAGCTTAGAAGGCCGGGGCACAGATACGCAGTATTTT. The V gene is TRBV11-2, the J gene TRBJ2-3; D uncertain. The CDR3 is made up of 15 amino acids. V lost 0 bases to trimming and J lost 1 base, with 8 bases between them. Germline V CDR1 and CDR2: SGHAT, FQNNGV.

Here the CDR3 DNA reads TGTGCCAGCAGCTTGGCCCTAGCGGGCACAGATACGCAGTATTTT. Translated: CASSLALAGTDTQYF. The chain has TRBV5-6 and TRBJ2-3, with TRBD2 identical over 7 bases. The CDR3 has 15 residues. CDR1 is SGHDT, CDR2 YYEEEE, per germline. J lost 1 base, V lost 0 bases, and 2 bases had no gene match.

CDR3: CASSLSIGLGGATEAFF. The CDR3 DNA follows: TGTGCCAGCAGTTTATCGATTGGATTGGGGGGGGCCACTGAAGCTTTCTTT. This chain links TRBV27 with TRBJ1-1; possible D gene TRBD1, 6 bases. CDR1 is MNHEY and CDR2 is SMNVEV in the germline V gene (reference sequence). V shed 0 bases and J shed 4 bases, with 18 bases lying between them. This CDR3 contains 17 residues.

The genes are TRBV10-1 and TRBJ2-7; 7 bases are a match to TRBD2. The CDR3 sequence is 16 residues long. V lost 2 bases to trimming and J lost 4 bases; unmatched junction nucleotides: 11. Per the germline V gene, CDR1 is WNHNN and CDR2 is SYGVQD (reference sequence). CDR3 nucleotides: TGCGCCAGCAGTGAGGGACTAGTTCGAGCCCGGTACGAGCAGTACTTC. It is translated as CASSEGLVRARYEQYF.

This rearrangement joins TRBV5-1 to TRBJ2-7; TRBD1 agrees at 7 bases. V lost 7 bases, J lost 5 bases, and 12 bases stayed unmatched. The germline gives CDR1 SGHRS, CDR2 YFSETQ. The CDR3 loop spans 14 amino acids. As DNA, the CDR3 is TGCGCCAGCGCAGCAGGGGGTCGGCAGGACGAGCAGTACTTC. Translation gives CASAAGGRQDEQYF.

This clone was observed once. V usage is TRBV30 and J usage is TRBJ2-3; TRBD2 agrees at 14 bases. The germline V gene has CDR1 GTSNPN and CDR2 SVGIG (reference sequence). J was trimmed by 3 bases and V by 0 bases; bases with no gene match: 5. CDR3 size: 17 residues. The CDR3 sequence: CAWSVFRLAGGTDTQYF. Written as DNA, the CDR3 is TGTGCCTGGAGTGTCTTCCGACTAGCGGGAGGGACAGATACGCAGTATTTT. Complete variable domain (other parts from reference TRBV30 and TRBJ2-3): SQTIHQWPATLVQPVGSPLSLECTVEGTSNPNLYWYRQAAGRGLQLLFYSVGIGQISSEVPQNLSASRPQDRQFILSSKKLLLSDSGFYLCAWSVFRLAGGTDTQYFGPGTRLTVL.

The chain has TRBV7-9 and TRBJ2-1, with 11 bases matching TRBD2. The CDR3 runs to 15 residues. V shed 6 bases, J shed 6 bases, and the junction held 7 bases outside the gene matches. Per germline, CDR1 SEHNR and CDR2 FQNEAQ (reference sequence). CDR3 loop: CASRTGLAEINEQFF. The CDR3 DNA is TGTGCCAGCAGGACGGGACTAGCGGAAATCAATGAGCAGTTCTTC.

This clone was detected only once. The V gene is TRBV9, the J gene TRBJ1-2, with D unclear. V dropped 10 bases and J dropped 0 bases, with 10 bases sitting between them. The CDR3 loop spans 12 amino acids. The germline CDR1 and CDR2 sequences are SGDLS and YYNGEE. CDR3: CAGYTANYGYTF. CDR3 nucleotide sequence: TGTGCCGGTTATACGGCTAACTATGGCTACACCTTC. Together with reference TRBV9 and TRBJ1-2, the CDR3 gives the full variable domain: DSGVTQTPKHLITATGQRVTLRCSPRSGDLSVYWYQQSLDQGLQFLIQYYNGEERAKGNILERFSAQQFPDLHSELNLSSLELGDSALYFCAGYTANYGYTFGSGTRLTVV.

The chain combines TRBV28 with TRBJ2-3; 8 nucleotides align to TRBD1. Per germline, CDR1 MDHEN and CDR2 SYDVKM. This CDR3 spans 15 amino acids. After removal of 2 bases from V and 4 bases from J, the junction contained 5 bases not matched to a gene. The DNA for the CDR3 is TGTGCCAGCAGTTTACGGACAGGGTTTGCAGATACGCAGTATTTT. The encoded protein is CASSLRTGFADTQYF.

V gene TRBV5-4 combines with J gene TRBJ1-3; 7 bases fit TRBD1. The V gene end was trimmed by 0 bases and the J gene end by 0 bases; junction bases not matched to a gene: 3. The length of the CDR3 is 16 residues. Germline CDR1 reads SGHNT; CDR2 reads YYREEE (reference sequence). CDR3 amino acids: CASSLGTGASGNTIYF. The CDR3 DNA follows: TGTGCCAGCAGCTTGGGGACAGGTGCCTCTGGAAACACCATATATTTT.

The table lists this clone with a few counts. The chain employs TRBV7-9 and TRBJ1-4; D gene ambiguous. The V gene lost 3 bases and the J gene lost 8 bases, with 4 bases spanning the gap. Germline V gives CDR1 SEHNR, CDR2 FQNEAQ (reference sequence). The CDR3 extends over 11 amino acids. Written as DNA, the CDR3 is TGTGCCAGCAGCTTCGGGGAAAAACTGTTTTTT. Translated: CASSFGEKLFF. Full variable domain (rest looked up from reference TRBV7-9 and TRBJ1-4): DTGVSQNPRHKITKRGQNVTFRCDPISEHNRLYWYRQTLGQGPEFLTYFQNEAQLEKSRLLSDRFSAERPKGSFSTLEIQRTEQGDSAMYLCASSFGEKLFFGSGTQLSVL.

V and J are TRBV28 and TRBJ1-1; 7 bases fit TRBD1. V trimming: 3 bases; J trimming: 11 bases; junction bases outside the gene matches: 3. Germline assignment: CDR1 MDHEN and CDR2 SYDVKM. This CDR3 is built from 11 residues. The CDR3 DNA follows: TGTGCCAGCAGTTTTAAGGGGGCGGCTTTCTTT. This gives the protein CASSFKGAAFF.